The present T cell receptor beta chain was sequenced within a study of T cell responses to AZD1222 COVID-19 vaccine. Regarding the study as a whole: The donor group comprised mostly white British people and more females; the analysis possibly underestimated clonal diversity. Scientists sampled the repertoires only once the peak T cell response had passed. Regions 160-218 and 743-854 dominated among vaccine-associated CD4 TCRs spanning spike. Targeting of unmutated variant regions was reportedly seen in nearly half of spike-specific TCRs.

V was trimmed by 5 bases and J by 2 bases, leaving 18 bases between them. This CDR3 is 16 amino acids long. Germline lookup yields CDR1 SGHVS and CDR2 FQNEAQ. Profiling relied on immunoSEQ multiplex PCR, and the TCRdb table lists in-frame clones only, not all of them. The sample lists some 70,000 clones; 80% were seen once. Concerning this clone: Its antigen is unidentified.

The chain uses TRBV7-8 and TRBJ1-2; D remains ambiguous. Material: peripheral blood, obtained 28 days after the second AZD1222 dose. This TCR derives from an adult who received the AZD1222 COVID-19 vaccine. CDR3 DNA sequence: TGTGCCAGCAGCCACCGCAATCGTGAGGCCAACTATGGCTACACCTTC. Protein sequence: CASSHRNREANYGYTF.